Listed below are T cell receptor beta chains from one sample, sequenced in a study of cytomegalovirus exposure and HLA in healthy donors. The protocol was immunoSEQ multiplex PCR, while the TCRdb copy is restricted to in-frame clones and leaves out a portion. The sample has about 270,000 clones, roughly 85% seen once. Sequencing input: PBMCs. These receptors came from a man between 40 and 49 years old in good health and CMV-seropositive. CDR3s include the opening cysteine and the closing phenylalanine or tryptophan. Fields, in order: V gene, CDR3 protein.

V: TRBV4-1
CDR3: CASSQQGQGGTGELFF

V: TRBV5-6
CDR3: CASSWGTGGAGANVLTF

V: TRBV7-2
CDR3: CASSLQGGGNQPQHF

V: TRBV2
CDR3: CASSGEYEQYF

V: TRBV9
CDR3: CASSAGTLQETQYF

V: TRBV4-3
CDR3: CASSQARTESGNTIYF

V: TRBV4-3
CDR3: CASSQAIWLGNTIYF

V: TRBV21-1
CDR3: CASSKVVRGQGYTF

V: TRBV11-3
CDR3: CASSLEAGTGELFF

V: TRBV10-3
CDR3: CAISRTGNYEQYF

V: TRBV5-1
CDR3: CASSLLEGAGAFF

V: TRBV19
CDR3: CASSRQRQETQYF

V: TRBV9
CDR3: CASSVATRMEGGNTIYF

V: TRBV2
CDR3: CASSDELSEQYF

V: TRBV7-9
CDR3: CSSSLAGTGSGYTF

V: TRBV7-9
CDR3: CASSHYRDSTYEQYF

V: TRBV7-6
CDR3: CASSEGQGSYEQYF

V: TRBV28
CDR3: CASSSPRQGWSNQPQHF

V: TRBV7-9
CDR3: CASSPGDGYTF

V: TRBV7-8
CDR3: CASSSFRLAANTGELFF

V: TRBV10-3
CDR3: CAISVNGRVTPEAFF

V: TRBV5-4
CDR3: CASSSTGQGQLLEQYF

V: TRBV11-1
CDR3: CASSKLLAYEQYF

V: TRBV2
CDR3: CASSWDSPSNQPQHF

V: TRBV10-3
CDR3: CAIRQGAGELFF

V: TRBV5-4
CDR3: CASSSGQSYSYNEQFF

V: TRBV19
CDR3: CASTSPGGTEAFF

V: TRBV7-9
CDR3: CASSPGGATVTEAFF

V: TRBV4-2
CDR3: CASSQLGGGGLGEQYF

V: TRBV28
CDR3: CASSLQSEGSGGNTIYF

V: TRBV10-3
CDR3: CAISRTGDGQPQHF

V: TRBV5-4
CDR3: CASSSTLGTEETQYF

V: TRBV11-3
CDR3: CASSAGGGGNTIYF

V: TRBV4-3
CDR3: CASSQDPGLGDEKLFF

V: TRBV11-3
CDR3: CASSLFGSSGQNNEQFF

V: TRBV2
CDR3: CASSADYTDTQYF

V: TRBV7-3
CDR3: CASSLGPSYEQYF

V: TRBV9
CDR3: CASSTRGQGRSEQYF

V: TRBV7-9
CDR3: CASSKYRGNYGYTF

V: TRBV18
CDR3: CASSPIHSNQPQHF

V: TRBV9
CDR3: CASSAGGTEETQYF

V: TRBV29-1
CDR3: CSVLGHFPFNTEAFF